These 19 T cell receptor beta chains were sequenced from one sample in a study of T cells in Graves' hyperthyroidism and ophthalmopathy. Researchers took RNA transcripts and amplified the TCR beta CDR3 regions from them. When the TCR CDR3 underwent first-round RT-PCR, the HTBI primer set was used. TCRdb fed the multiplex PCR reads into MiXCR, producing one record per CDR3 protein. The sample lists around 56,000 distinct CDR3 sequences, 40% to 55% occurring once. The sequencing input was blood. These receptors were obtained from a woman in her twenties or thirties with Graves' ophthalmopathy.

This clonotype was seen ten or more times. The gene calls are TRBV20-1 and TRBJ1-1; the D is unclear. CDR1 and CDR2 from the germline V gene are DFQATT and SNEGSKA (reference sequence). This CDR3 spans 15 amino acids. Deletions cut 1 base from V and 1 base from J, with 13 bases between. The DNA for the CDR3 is TGCAGTGCTAGAGCTGGCAGACAAAGGAACACTGAAGCTTTCTTT. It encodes CSARAGRQRNTEAFF.

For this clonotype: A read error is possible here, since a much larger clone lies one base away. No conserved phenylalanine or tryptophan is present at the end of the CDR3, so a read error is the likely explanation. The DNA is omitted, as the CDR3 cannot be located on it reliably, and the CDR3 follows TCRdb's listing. CDR3 protein: CASSSDPLRDFKTV. The chain couples TRBV28 to TRBJ2-6; TRBD2 is taken as the D call from the table, unchecked against the DNA. Germline V gene sequence: CDR1 MDHEN, CDR2 SYDVKM. The CDR3 has 14 amino acids, counting both end residues.

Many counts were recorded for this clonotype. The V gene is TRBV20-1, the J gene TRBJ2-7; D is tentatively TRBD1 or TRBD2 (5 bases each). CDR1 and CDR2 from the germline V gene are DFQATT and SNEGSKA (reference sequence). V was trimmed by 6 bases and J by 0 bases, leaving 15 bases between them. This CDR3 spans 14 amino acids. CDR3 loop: CSAQGWDRSYEQYF. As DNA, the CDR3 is TGCAGTGCCCAAGGGTGGGACCGCTCCTACGAGCAGTACTTC.

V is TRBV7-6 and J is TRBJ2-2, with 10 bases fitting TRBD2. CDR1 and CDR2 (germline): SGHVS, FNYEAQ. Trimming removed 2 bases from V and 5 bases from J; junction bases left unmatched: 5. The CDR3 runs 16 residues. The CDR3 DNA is TGTGCCAGCAGCTTATCTAGCGGGAGTCGGACCGGGGAGCTGTTTTTT. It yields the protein CASSLSSGSRTGELFF.

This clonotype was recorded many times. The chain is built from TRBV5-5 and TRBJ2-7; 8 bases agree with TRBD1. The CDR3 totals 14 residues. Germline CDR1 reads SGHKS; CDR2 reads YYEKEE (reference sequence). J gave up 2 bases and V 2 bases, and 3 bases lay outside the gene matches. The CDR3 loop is CASSLGQGPYEQYF. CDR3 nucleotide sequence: TGTGCCAGCAGCTTAGGACAGGGACCCTACGAGCAGTACTTC.

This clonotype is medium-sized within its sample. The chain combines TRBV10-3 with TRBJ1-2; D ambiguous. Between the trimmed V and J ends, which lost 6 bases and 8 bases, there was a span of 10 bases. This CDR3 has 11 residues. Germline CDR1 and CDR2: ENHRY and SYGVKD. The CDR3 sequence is CAIRVLGGYTF. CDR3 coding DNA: TGTGCCATCAGGGTTTTGGGGGGCTACACCTTC.

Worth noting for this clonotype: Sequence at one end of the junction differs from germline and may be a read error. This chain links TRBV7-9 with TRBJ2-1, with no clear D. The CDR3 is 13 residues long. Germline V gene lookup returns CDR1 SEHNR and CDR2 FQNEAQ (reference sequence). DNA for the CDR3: TGTGCCAGCTGCTTAAATCATTACAATGAGCAGTTCTTC. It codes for CASCLNHYNEQFF.

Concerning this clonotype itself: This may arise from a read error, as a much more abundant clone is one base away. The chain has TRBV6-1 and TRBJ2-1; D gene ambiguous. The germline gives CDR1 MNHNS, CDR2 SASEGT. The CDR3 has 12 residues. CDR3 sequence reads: CGSSGLTREQFF. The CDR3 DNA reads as TGTGGCAGCAGTGGATTGACCCGCGAGCAGTTCTTC.

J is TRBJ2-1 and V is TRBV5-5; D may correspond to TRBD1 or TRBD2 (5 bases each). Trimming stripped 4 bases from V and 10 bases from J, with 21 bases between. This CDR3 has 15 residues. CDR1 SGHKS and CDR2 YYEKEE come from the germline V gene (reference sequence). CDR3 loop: CASSGRDGAVYEQFF. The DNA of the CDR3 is TGTGCCAGCAGCGGCCGGGACGGGGCGGTCTACGAGCAGTTCTTC. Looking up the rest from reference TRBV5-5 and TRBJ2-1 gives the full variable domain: DAGVTQSPTHLIKTRGQQVTLRCSPISGHKSVSWYQQVLGQGPQFIFQYYEKEERGRGNFPDRFSARQFPNYSSELNVNALLLGDSALYLCASSGRDGAVYEQFFGPGTRLTVL.

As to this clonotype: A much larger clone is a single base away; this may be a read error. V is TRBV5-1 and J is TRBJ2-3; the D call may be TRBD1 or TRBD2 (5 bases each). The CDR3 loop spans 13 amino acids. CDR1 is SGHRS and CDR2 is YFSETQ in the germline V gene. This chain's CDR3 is CAGSIRGADTRYF. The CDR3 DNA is TGCGCCGGCAGCATCCGGGGCGCAGATACGCGGTATTTT.

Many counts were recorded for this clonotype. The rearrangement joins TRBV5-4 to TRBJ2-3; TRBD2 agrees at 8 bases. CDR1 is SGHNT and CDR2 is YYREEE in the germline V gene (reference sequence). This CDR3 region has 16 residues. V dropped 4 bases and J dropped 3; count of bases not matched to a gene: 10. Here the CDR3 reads CASSLGSGRRTDTQYF. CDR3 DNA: TGTGCCAGCAGCCTGGGGAGCGGGAGAAGGACAGATACGCAGTATTTT.

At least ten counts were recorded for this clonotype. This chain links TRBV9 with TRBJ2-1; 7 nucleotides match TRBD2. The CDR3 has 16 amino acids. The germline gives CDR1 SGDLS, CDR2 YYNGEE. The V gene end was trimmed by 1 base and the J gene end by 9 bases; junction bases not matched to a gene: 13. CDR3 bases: TGTGCCAGCAGCGTAAGGTCGGGGTTCGGGGAGGGTGAGCAGTTCTTC. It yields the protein CASSVRSGFGEGEQFF.

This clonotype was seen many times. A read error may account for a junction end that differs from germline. CDR3 nucleotide sequence: TGTGCCAGTAGTGTAGACTTCGACACTGAAGCTTTCTTT. As protein: CASSVDFDTEAFF. V and J are TRBV19 and TRBJ1-1, with D unresolved. The CDR3 length is 13 residues. Germline V lookup: CDR1 LNHDA, CDR2 SQIVND (reference sequence).

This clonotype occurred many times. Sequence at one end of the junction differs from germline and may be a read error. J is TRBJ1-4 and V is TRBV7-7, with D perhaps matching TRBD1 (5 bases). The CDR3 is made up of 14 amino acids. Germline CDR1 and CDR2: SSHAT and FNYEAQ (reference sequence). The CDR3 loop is CASSAGTGNEKLFF. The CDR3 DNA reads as TGTGCTAGCAGCGCCGGGACGGGGAATGAAAAACTGTTTTTT.

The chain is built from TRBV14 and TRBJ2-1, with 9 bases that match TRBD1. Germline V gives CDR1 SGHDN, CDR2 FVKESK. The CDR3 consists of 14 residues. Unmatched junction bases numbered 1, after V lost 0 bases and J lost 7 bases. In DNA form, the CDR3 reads TGTGCCAGCAGCCAAGACGGGACAGGGAATGAGCAGTTCTTC. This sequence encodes CASSQDGTGNEQFF.

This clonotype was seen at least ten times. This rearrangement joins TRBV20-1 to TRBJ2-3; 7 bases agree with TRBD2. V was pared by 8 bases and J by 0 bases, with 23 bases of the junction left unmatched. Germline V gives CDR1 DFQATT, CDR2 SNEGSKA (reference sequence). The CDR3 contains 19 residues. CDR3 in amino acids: CSPRSPYQILAFSTDTQYF. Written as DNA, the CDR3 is TGCAGTCCCCGTTCCCCTTACCAAATACTAGCGTTTAGCACAGATACGCAGTATTTT.

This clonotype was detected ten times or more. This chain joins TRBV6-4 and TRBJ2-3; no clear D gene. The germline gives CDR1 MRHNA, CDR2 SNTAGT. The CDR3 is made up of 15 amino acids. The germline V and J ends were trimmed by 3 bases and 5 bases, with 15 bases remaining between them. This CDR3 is CASSDRAGTGDTQYF. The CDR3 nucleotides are TGTGCCAGCAGTGATCGAGCAGGCACGGGAGATACGCAGTATTTT.

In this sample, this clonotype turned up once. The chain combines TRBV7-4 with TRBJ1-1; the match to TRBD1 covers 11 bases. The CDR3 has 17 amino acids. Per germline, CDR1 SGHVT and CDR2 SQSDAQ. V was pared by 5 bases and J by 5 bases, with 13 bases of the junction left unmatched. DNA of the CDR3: TGTGCCAGCAGCCCCCGGGACAGGGGGTTAGGAGAGACTGAAGCTTTCTTT. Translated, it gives CASSPRDRGLGETEAFF.

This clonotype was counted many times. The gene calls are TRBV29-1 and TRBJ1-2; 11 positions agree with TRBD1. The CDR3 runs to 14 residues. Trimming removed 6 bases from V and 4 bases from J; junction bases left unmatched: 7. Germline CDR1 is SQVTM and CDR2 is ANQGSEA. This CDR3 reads CSVPGQGGPYGYTF. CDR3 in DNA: TGCAGCGTCCCGGGACAGGGGGGACCCTATGGCTACACCTTC.